Presented here are 31 T cell receptor beta chains from one specimen sequenced in a study of blood T cell repertoires in COVID-19. Data came from immunoSEQ multiplex PCR; TCRdb stores just in-frame clones and leaves some out. This table has 30,000 to 40,000 clones, about nine tenths appearing once. Specimen: peripheral blood. These receptors came from a man between 60 and 70 years old with acute or convalescent COVID-19.

CDR3: CASSYQQGAYNSPLHF. CDR3 coding DNA: TGTGCCAGCAGTTACCAACAGGGGGCCTATAATTCACCCCTCCACTTT. V is TRBV27 and J is TRBJ1-6, with 8 bases identical to TRBD1. CDR1 is MNHEY and CDR2 is SMNVEV in the germline V gene (reference sequence). The CDR3 has 16 residues. The J segment lost 2 bases and the V segment lost 4 bases, leaving 4 bases of the junction unmatched.

J is TRBJ1-1 and V is TRBV11-3, with D unclear. Germline V gene sequence: CDR1 SGHNT, CDR2 YENEEA. V was pared by 0 bases and J by 0 bases, with 5 bases between. The CDR3 is made up of 14 amino acids. The CDR3 protein is CASSLEQLNTEAFF. The CDR3 DNA reads as TGTGCCAGCAGCTTAGAGCAGTTGAACACTGAAGCTTTCTTT.

Here the CDR3 reads CASSQQQGRTEAFF. DNA for the CDR3: TGTGCCAGCAGCCAGCAACAGGGCCGGACTGAAGCTTTCTTT. The rearrangement uses TRBV11-1 and TRBJ1-1; D possibly corresponds to TRBD1 (6 bases). The V and J ends lost 5 bases and 5 bases respectively, with 15 bases between them. The CDR3 runs to 14 residues. Germline-derived CDR1 and CDR2 are SGHAT and FQDESV (reference sequence).

This clone was observed a handful of times. V is TRBV5-1 and J is TRBJ1-3; D is uncertain. The germline V and J ends were trimmed by 0 bases and 4 bases, with 8 bases remaining between them. CDR3 length: 14 amino acids. Germline assignment: CDR1 SGHRS and CDR2 YFSETQ. The CDR3 sequence is CASSLDGRGNTIYF. In DNA form, the CDR3 reads TGCGCCAGCAGCTTGGATGGGCGCGGAAACACCATATATTTT.

This clone was observed a handful of times. The rearrangement joins TRBV11-2 to TRBJ1-2; the D gene is possibly TRBD1 (5 bases). The CDR3 is made up of 15 amino acids. V was trimmed by 1 base and J by 3 bases, leaving 12 bases between them. Germline lookup yields CDR1 SGHAT and CDR2 FQNNGV. The CDR3 DNA follows: TGTGCCAGCAGCTTAGGAGCGGGGACGGACTATGGCTACACCTTC. It specifies CASSLGAGTDYGYTF.

This sequence joins TRBV19 and TRBJ1-1; TRBD1 aligns across 11 bases. The CDR3 runs to 15 residues. V gave up 8 bases and J gave up 1 base; unmatched junction bases: 6. From germline, CDR1 is LNHDA and CDR2 SQIVND (reference sequence). The DNA of the CDR3 is TGTGCCAGTCTCCGGGACAGGGGGGAGAACACTGAAGCTTTCTTT. This translates into CASLRDRGENTEAFF.

The rearrangement joins TRBV3-1 (or the pseudogene TRBV3-2) to TRBJ2-7, with 8 nucleotides matching TRBD2. The V and J ends lost 4 bases and 3 bases, in that order; junction bases with no gene match: 5. This CDR3 has 14 residues. Germline V lookup: CDR1 LGHDT, CDR2 YNNKEL (reference sequence). The CDR3 is CASSPSGGLYEQYF. In DNA, the CDR3 is TGTGCCAGCAGCCCCTCGGGGGGGCTCTACGAGCAGTACTTC.

The rearrangement uses TRBV28 and TRBJ1-3; D is unresolved. Germline V gene data show CDR1 as MDHEN and CDR2 as SYDVKM. This CDR3 region has 13 residues. Trimming stripped 3 bases from V and 6 bases from J, with 9 bases between. CDR3 sequence (DNA): TGTGCCAGCAGTTTGGTCTACGAAAACACCATATATTTT. Its translation is CASSLVYENTIYF.

This clone occurred once. This sequence joins TRBV2 and TRBJ2-7; 10 bases line up with TRBD2. In germline, CDR1 is SNHLY, CDR2 FYNNEI. V gave up 11 bases and J gave up 4 bases; unmatched junction bases: 11. This CDR3 spans 14 amino acids. DNA for the CDR3: TGTGCCTCCGAGCCGGGACTAGCGTATTACGAGCAGTACTTC. Its protein is CASEPGLAYYEQYF.

The CDR3 reads CASSQGLADSYEQYF. CDR3 DNA: TGTGCCAGCAGCCAAGGCCTAGCGGACTCCTACGAGCAGTACTTC. The chain is built from TRBV3-1 (or the pseudogene TRBV3-2) and TRBJ2-7; 7 nucleotides match TRBD2. The CDR3 length is 15 residues. Losses at the gene ends were 1 base for V and 0 bases for J; bases not matched to a gene: 3. CDR1 LGHDT and CDR2 YNNKEL come from the germline V gene (reference sequence).

The chain is built from TRBV7-6 and TRBJ2-5; the match to TRBD2 covers 10 bases. The CDR3 runs 16 residues. CDR1 is SGHVS, CDR2 FNYEAQ, per germline. Trimming removed 6 bases from V and 5 bases from J; junction bases left unmatched: 12. The CDR3 DNA sequence: TGTGCCAGCAGACCGGGAGGGCTAGCGGGAGCGGAGACCCAGTACTTC. Residues: CASRPGGLAGAETQYF.

In its sample, this clone was seen a few times. The chain is built from TRBV24-1 and TRBJ2-5; tentative D call: TRBD2 (5 bases). In germline, CDR1 is KGHDR, CDR2 SFDVKD. The CDR3 length is 13 residues. With 0 bases removed from V and 4 bases from J, the gap between germline ends came to 5 bases. CDR3 loop: CATSDLGGETQYF. CDR3 DNA sequence: TGTGCCACCAGTGATTTGGGAGGAGAGACCCAGTACTTC.

About this clone itself: The sample has other DNA sequences that encode this CDR3 too. The rearrangement joins TRBV11-3 to TRBJ2-2, with D uncertain. The germline V and J ends were trimmed by 0 bases and 1 base, with 6 bases remaining between them. The CDR3 loop spans 15 amino acids. Germline CDR1 SGHNT, CDR2 YENEEA. The CDR3 spells CASSLDGENTGELFF. The CDR3 DNA is TGTGCCAGCAGCTTAGATGGAGAGAACACCGGGGAGCTGTTTTTT.

The chain employs TRBV11-2 and TRBJ1-5; 12 bases are shared with TRBD1. Per germline, CDR1 SGHAT and CDR2 FQNNGV. The CDR3 sequence is 19 residues long. V lost 5 bases, J lost 2 bases, and 13 bases stayed unmatched. This CDR3 is CASSHGGQGARSRNQPQHF. CDR3 nucleotide sequence: TGTGCCAGCAGCCATGGGGGACAGGGGGCGAGATCCCGCAATCAGCCCCAGCATTTT.

The V and J genes are TRBV20-1 and TRBJ2-1, with D unclear. V lost 1 base to trimming and J lost 9 bases, with 7 bases between them. Germline values: CDR1 DFQATT, CDR2 SNEGSKA (reference sequence). The CDR3 length is 11 residues. CDR3 residues: CSARGLREQFF. CDR3 DNA sequence: TGCAGTGCTAGAGGCCTACGTGAGCAGTTCTTC.

The chain joins TRBV9 to TRBJ2-1, with D unresolved. Germline V gene sequence: CDR1 SGDLS, CDR2 YYNGEE. Trimming left V 1 base short and J 7 bases short, with 3 bases between. The CDR3 runs to 11 residues. CDR3 in amino acids: CASSVINEQFF. The CDR3 nucleotides are TGTGCCAGCAGCGTAATAAATGAGCAGTTCTTC.

This chain links TRBV5-8 with TRBJ1-2; D perhaps matches TRBD1 (6 bases). Per the germline V gene, CDR1 is SGHTS and CDR2 is YDEGEE. The germline V and J ends were trimmed by 0 bases and 8 bases, with 14 bases remaining between them. This CDR3 has 14 amino acids. CDR3 sequence: CASSLDDRTKGYTF. The CDR3 nucleotides are TGTGCCAGCAGCTTGGATGACAGGACGAAAGGCTACACCTTC. The complete variable domain, with remaining parts taken from reference TRBV5-8 and TRBJ1-2, reads EAGVTQSPTHLIKTRGQQATLRCSPISGHTSVYWYQQALGLGLQFLLWYDEGEERNRGNFPPRFSGRQFPNYSSELNVNALELEDSALYLCASSLDDRTKGYTFGSGTRLTVV.

This chain links TRBV5-1 with TRBJ1-4; TRBD1 agrees at 7 bases. Losses at the gene ends were 0 bases for V and 0 bases for J; bases not matched to a gene: 2. The germline V gene has CDR1 SGHRS and CDR2 YFSETQ. The CDR3 is 16 amino acids. CDR3 sequence reads: CASSLVQGATNEKLFF. The CDR3 region has the DNA TGCGCCAGCAGCTTGGTGCAGGGGGCAACTAATGAAAAACTGTTTTTT.

This chain links TRBV14 with TRBJ1-5; D unresolved. The CDR3 has 16 residues. The V end was cut by 5 bases, the J end by 2 bases, with 16 bases between. Germline V CDR1 and CDR2: SGHDN, FVKESK. The CDR3 nucleotides are TGTGCCAGCAGCAGGAACAGTAACCTTGGCAATCAGCCCCAGCATTTT. This encodes CASSRNSNLGNQPQHF.

The genes are TRBV27 and TRBJ2-7; TRBD1 matches at 8 bases. CDR1 is MNHEY, CDR2 SMNVEV, per germline (reference sequence). CDR3 size: 14 residues. The V gene end was trimmed by 2 bases and the J gene end by 13 bases; junction bases not matched to a gene: 13. The CDR3 DNA is TGTGCCAGCAGTTTAACTGACCGGGACAGGAAGTTCTACTTC. Translation: CASSLTDRDRKFYF.

CDR3 protein: CSASAPSGYNEQFF. In nucleotides, the CDR3 is TGCAGTGCTAGTGCGCCTAGCGGTTACAATGAGCAGTTCTTC. The rearrangement joins TRBV20-1 to TRBJ2-1; TRBD2 matches 7 bases. CDR3 length equals 14 residues. Germline V gene sequence: CDR1 DFQATT, CDR2 SNEGSKA (reference sequence). The V segment lost 3 bases and the J segment 4 bases; nucleotides outside the gene matches: 6.

The J gene is TRBJ2-1, the V gene TRBV27, with 7 bases aligning to TRBD1. This CDR3 has 16 residues. Germline CDR1 is MNHEY and CDR2 is SMNVEV (reference sequence). The V segment lost 7 bases and the J segment 0 bases; nucleotides outside the gene matches: 9. This CDR3 reads CASTRQGPTSYNEQFF. The CDR3, as DNA: TGTGCCAGCACTCGACAGGGTCCGACCTCCTACAATGAGCAGTTCTTC.

This chain joins TRBV6-5 and TRBJ2-3; TRBD2 is a possible D gene (5 bases). Germline CDR1 MNHEY, CDR2 SVGAGI. Trimming removed 10 bases at V and 3 bases at J, with 8 bases between. The CDR3 has 11 amino acids. CDR3 residues: CATRRTDTQYF. Here the CDR3 DNA reads TGTGCCACCAGGAGGACAGATACGCAGTATTTT.

This clone appeared a single time. V usage is TRBV5-1 and J usage is TRBJ2-7; perhaps TRBD1 as D (6 bases). In germline, CDR1 is SGHRS, CDR2 YFSETQ. The CDR3 contains 14 residues. With 4 bases removed from V and 1 base from J, the gap between germline ends came to 12 bases. CDR3 amino acids: CASSPGTLSYEQYV. CDR3 sequence (DNA): TGCGCCAGCAGCCCGGGGACACTTTCCTACGAGCAGTACGTC.

CDR3 loop: CASSYSLGAKNIQYF. In DNA, the CDR3 is TGTGCCAGCAGTTATTCACTTGGAGCCAAAAACATTCAGTACTTC. The V and J genes are TRBV6-5 and TRBJ2-4; D call uncertain. CDR3 length: 15 amino acids. Germline CDR1 and CDR2: MNHEY and SVGAGI. V lost 3 bases and J lost 0, with 9 bases in between.

This clone was seen a single time. In the same sample, other DNA sequences code for this CDR3. This chain uses TRBV29-1 with TRBJ2-3, with D possibly TRBD2 on 7 matching bases. The CDR3 is made up of 14 amino acids. The germline V gene encodes CDR1 SQVTM and CDR2 ANQGSEA. V lost 3 bases to trimming and J lost 1 base, with 11 bases between them. The CDR3 sequence: CSVEGGRGTDTQYF. The CDR3, as DNA: TGCAGCGTTGAGGGGGGGCGGGGCACAGATACGCAGTATTTT.

The rearrangement joins TRBV28 to TRBJ2-7; D gene uncertain. The CDR3 totals 15 residues. Germline V gene data show CDR1 as MDHEN and CDR2 as SYDVKM. Trimming cost V 6 bases and J 5 bases, with 20 bases left between them. The CDR3 spells CASRPSQRLRNEQYF. The CDR3 coding sequence is TGTGCCAGCAGACCCTCCCAGAGACTTCGTAACGAGCAGTACTTC.

The chain recombines TRBV6-5 with TRBJ2-3; TRBD2 aligns across 8 bases. The ends lost 0 bases at V and 4 bases at J; junction bases unmatched: 6. This CDR3 has 16 residues. Germline lookup yields CDR1 MNHEY and CDR2 SVGAGI. CDR3 residues: CASSYSRGRGADTQYF. Here the CDR3 DNA reads TGTGCCAGCAGTTACTCCCGGGGGCGGGGGGCAGATACGCAGTATTTT.

The chain uses TRBV11-2 and TRBJ2-3; D is unclear. The CDR3 is made up of 14 amino acids. Germline V lookup: CDR1 SGHAT, CDR2 FQNNGV. V lost 3 bases to trimming and J lost 2 bases, with 9 bases between them. The CDR3 bases are TGTGCCAGCAGCTTCTTAGGAGCCACAGATACGCAGTATTTT. Protein product: CASSFLGATDTQYF. The full variable domain, rest sourced from reference TRBV11-2 and TRBJ2-3, is EAGVAQSPRYKIIEKRQSVAFWCNPISGHATLYWYQQILGQGPKLLIQFQNNGVVDDSQLPKDRFSAERLKGVDSTLKIQPAKLEDSAVYLCASSFLGATDTQYFGPGTRLTVL.

This clone was seen a single time. The chain is built from TRBV27 and TRBJ1-4; 9 bases align to TRBD1. The CDR3 has 20 amino acids. CDR1 and CDR2 from the germline V gene are MNHEY and SMNVEV (reference sequence). V lost 1 base and J lost 1; bases outside the gene matches: 13. CDR3 DNA sequence: TGTGCCAGCAGTTTATGGAGTCCCGGGACAGGGTCGAAAACTAATGAAAAACTGTTTTTT. Residues: CASSLWSPGTGSKTNEKLFF.

V gene TRBV29-1 combines with J gene TRBJ1-1; D possibly corresponds to TRBD1 (5 bases). This CDR3 is built from 14 residues. The germline gives CDR1 SQVTM, CDR2 ANQGSEA. With 4 bases removed from V and 11 bases from J, the gap between germline ends came to 23 bases. The CDR3 DNA follows: TGCAGCGTTGGGCTGACAGTCCCACTCCGTGGGGCTTTCTTT. It encodes CSVGLTVPLRGAFF.